These T cell receptor beta chains were read from a single sample in a study of spatial heterogeneity in lung cancer. TCRdb reprocessed the 5' RACE reads with MiXCR, giving one entry per CDR3 protein. The sample comprises around 60,000 distinct CDR3 sequences, 8.4% of which are singletons, and around 16% rests with the top ten. Sequenced here: PBMCs, sampled at surgery. The receptors were gathered from a female donor with early-stage non-small cell lung cancer. Each CDR3 is given with its conserved first and last residue. D genes are given only for firm matches. Only part of the rows carry a size: once, few, many, or a class if the clone is expanded.

D gene: -; clone size: few; J gene: TRBJ2-2; V gene: TRBV12-3/TRBV12-4; CDR3 protein: CASSAAGVGPGELFF; CDR3 DNA: TGTGCCAGCAGTGCTGCCGGCGTCGGGCCCGGGGAGCTGTTTTTT
D gene: -; clone size: -; J gene: TRBJ1-3; V gene: TRBV29-1; CDR3 protein: CSVRHTGNTIYF; CDR3 DNA: TGCAGCGTTCGACATACTGGAAACACCATATATTTT
D gene: TRBD1; clone size: many; J gene: TRBJ1-5; V gene: TRBV5-1; CDR3 protein: CASRAGTGSNQPQHF; CDR3 DNA: TGCGCCAGCAGGGCCGGGACAGGGTCCAATCAGCCCCAGCATTTT
D gene: -; clone size: -; J gene: TRBJ1-1; V gene: TRBV5-4; CDR3 protein: CASSRATMNTEAFF; CDR3 DNA: TGTGCCAGCAGCCGCGCGACCATGAACACTGAAGCTTTCTTT
D gene: -; clone size: -; J gene: TRBJ2-3; V gene: TRBV7-9; CDR3 protein: CASSLAGGRTDTQYF; CDR3 DNA: TGTGCCAGCAGCTTAGCGGGGGGCCGGACAGATACGCAGTATTTT
D gene: -; clone size: -; J gene: TRBJ1-4; V gene: TRBV7-6; CDR3 protein: CASSFGQNNEKLFF; CDR3 DNA: TGTGCCAGCAGCTTCGGGCAGAATAATGAAAAACTGTTTTTT
D gene: -; clone size: few; J gene: TRBJ1-2; V gene: TRBV20-1; CDR3 protein: CSTRRDSYYGYTF; CDR3 DNA: TGCAGTACCCGCCGCGACAGCTACTATGGCTACACCTTC
D gene: TRBD1; clone size: many; J gene: TRBJ1-1; V gene: TRBV5-1; CDR3 protein: CASSRGQGKGTEAFF; CDR3 DNA: TGCGCCAGCAGCAGGGGACAGGGGAAAGGGACTGAAGCTTTCTTT
D gene: -; clone size: many; J gene: TRBJ2-1; V gene: TRBV5-1; CDR3 protein: CASSLAREIGNEQFF; CDR3 DNA: TGCGCCAGCAGCTTGGCCAGGGAGATAGGGAATGAGCAGTTCTTC
D gene: -; clone size: -; J gene: TRBJ2-5; V gene: TRBV5-1; CDR3 protein: CASSLAGVGETQYF; CDR3 DNA: TGCGCCAGCAGCTTGGCCGGTGTCGGGGAGACCCAGTACTTC
D gene: -; clone size: many; J gene: TRBJ1-6; V gene: TRBV5-8; CDR3 protein: CASSTGSNSPLHF; CDR3 DNA: TGTGCCAGCAGCACAGGATCCAATTCACCCCTCCACTTT
D gene: -; clone size: many; J gene: TRBJ2-2; V gene: TRBV10-3; CDR3 protein: CAISDWATPSGELFF; CDR3 DNA: TGTGCCATCAGTGACTGGGCCACTCCCTCCGGGGAGCTGTTTTTT
D gene: -; clone size: many; J gene: TRBJ1-6; V gene: TRBV11-2; CDR3 protein: CASSLDSGSPLHF; CDR3 DNA: TGTGCCAGCAGCTTAGATTCAGGGTCACCCCTCCACTTT
D gene: TRBD1; clone size: many; J gene: TRBJ2-3; V gene: TRBV7-9; CDR3 protein: CASSVHRGETDTQYF; CDR3 DNA: TGTGCCAGCAGCGTGCACAGGGGCGAAACAGATACGCAGTATTTT
D gene: -; clone size: few; J gene: TRBJ2-5; V gene: TRBV7-2; CDR3 protein: CASSFRSGDTLETQYF; CDR3 DNA: TGTGCCAGCAGCTTTCGGTCAGGGGATACCCTAGAGACCCAGTACTTC
D gene: -; clone size: -; J gene: TRBJ1-2; V gene: TRBV6-1; CDR3 protein: CASSSGHYGYTF; CDR3 DNA: TGTGCCAGCAGCTCAGGACACTATGGCTACACCTTC
D gene: TRBD2; clone size: many; J gene: TRBJ2-1; V gene: TRBV19; CDR3 protein: CASSIAILTSGINEQFF; CDR3 DNA: TGTGCCAGTAGTATAGCGATCCTGACTAGCGGGATAAATGAGCAGTTCTTC
D gene: TRBD2; clone size: few; J gene: TRBJ2-3; V gene: TRBV12-3/TRBV12-4; CDR3 protein: CASSFTSGGTDTQYF; CDR3 DNA: TGTGCCAGCAGTTTTACTAGCGGGGGCACAGATACGCAGTATTTT
D gene: -; clone size: many; J gene: TRBJ2-7; V gene: TRBV29-1; CDR3 protein: CSVEGDYEQYF; CDR3 DNA: TGCAGCGTCGAAGGGGACTACGAGCAGTACTTC
D gene: -; clone size: few; J gene: TRBJ2-2; V gene: TRBV3-1; CDR3 protein: CASSQALSVNTGELFF; CDR3 DNA: TGTGCCAGCAGCCAAGCGCTATCGGTGAACACCGGGGAGCTGTTTTTT
D gene: -; clone size: few; J gene: TRBJ2-3; V gene: TRBV2; CDR3 protein: CAEAADTQYF; CDR3 DNA: TGTGCGGAAGCGGCAGATACGCAGTATTTT
D gene: -; clone size: few; J gene: TRBJ1-2; V gene: TRBV12-3/TRBV12-4; CDR3 protein: CASSFTGGSGYTF; CDR3 DNA: TGTGCCAGCAGTTTTACCGGGGGTAGTGGCTACACCTTC
D gene: TRBD2; clone size: -; J gene: TRBJ2-1; V gene: TRBV7-2; CDR3 protein: CASSLASGRSNEQFF; CDR3 DNA: TGTGCCAGCAGCTTAGCTAGCGGGAGAAGCAATGAGCAGTTCTTC
D gene: TRBD2; clone size: few; J gene: TRBJ2-1; V gene: TRBV6-4; CDR3 protein: CASSLAGGLQEQFF; CDR3 DNA: TGTGCCAGCAGTTTGGCGGGAGGGCTTCAGGAGCAGTTCTTC
D gene: -; clone size: few; J gene: TRBJ1-1; V gene: TRBV5-5; CDR3 protein: CASSLGGWLGEAFF; CDR3 DNA: TGTGCCAGCAGCTTGGGAGGCTGGTTGGGTGAAGCTTTCTTT
D gene: -; clone size: few; J gene: TRBJ2-6; V gene: TRBV7-9; CDR3 protein: CASSTPLGGAGANVLTF; CDR3 DNA: TGTGCCAGCAGCACCCCCTTGGGGGGGGCCGGGGCCAACGTCCTGACTTTC
D gene: -; clone size: many; J gene: TRBJ2-3; V gene: TRBV6-6; CDR3 protein: CASSPRTDTQYF; CDR3 DNA: TGTGCCAGCAGTCCCCGGACAGATACGCAGTATTTT
D gene: TRBD1; clone size: -; J gene: TRBJ2-3; V gene: TRBV7-3; CDR3 protein: CASSLMFGQGYTQYF; CDR3 DNA: TGTGCCAGCAGCTTAATGTTCGGACAGGGATATACGCAGTATTTT
D gene: TRBD1; clone size: many; J gene: TRBJ2-3; V gene: TRBV9; CDR3 protein: CATSQGATDTQYF; CDR3 DNA: TGTGCCACCTCACAGGGGGCTACAGATACGCAGTATTTT
D gene: TRBD2; clone size: -; J gene: TRBJ2-1; V gene: TRBV7-3; CDR3 protein: CASSSPGLAWQFF; CDR3 DNA: TGTGCCAGCAGCTCACCGGGACTAGCATGGCAGTTCTTC
D gene: -; clone size: -; J gene: TRBJ1-3; V gene: TRBV7-2; CDR3 protein: CASSPPPGSSGNTIYF; CDR3 DNA: TGTGCCAGCAGCCCGCCGCCAGGGTCCTCTGGAAACACCATATATTTT
D gene: -; clone size: many; J gene: TRBJ2-4; V gene: TRBV11-3; CDR3 protein: CASSLGTAEKNIQYF; CDR3 DNA: TGTGCCAGCAGCTTAGGGACCGCAGAAAAAAACATTCAGTACTTC
D gene: -; clone size: many; J gene: TRBJ1-5; V gene: TRBV12-3/TRBV12-4; CDR3 protein: CASSSLVQPQHF; CDR3 DNA: TGTGCCAGCAGTTCCCTGGTGCAGCCCCAGCATTTT
D gene: TRBD1; clone size: many; J gene: TRBJ1-2; V gene: TRBV6-2/TRBV6-3; CDR3 protein: CASSGQGVYGYTF; CDR3 DNA: TGTGCCAGCTCCGGACAGGGGGTCTATGGCTACACCTTC
D gene: -; clone size: few; J gene: TRBJ2-1; V gene: TRBV3-1; CDR3 protein: CASSPTVGSHNEQFF; CDR3 DNA: TGTGCCAGCAGCCCGACAGTTGGTAGTCACAATGAGCAGTTCTTC
D gene: -; clone size: few; J gene: TRBJ2-2; V gene: TRBV6-2/TRBV6-3; CDR3 protein: CASSYSWGTLRLFF; CDR3 DNA: TGTGCCAGCAGTTACTCGTGGGGGACTCTTAGGCTGTTTTTT
D gene: -; clone size: many; J gene: TRBJ1-1; V gene: TRBV4-2; CDR3 protein: CASSQPNEPSTEAFF; CDR3 DNA: TGTGCCAGCAGCCAACCAAACGAACCGAGTACTGAAGCTTTCTTT
D gene: TRBD1; clone size: many; J gene: TRBJ1-6; V gene: TRBV7-6; CDR3 protein: CASSLAGQSNSPLHF; CDR3 DNA: TGTGCCAGCAGCTTAGCGGGACAGAGTAATTCACCCCTCCACTTT
D gene: -; clone size: many; J gene: TRBJ2-5; V gene: TRBV10-3; CDR3 protein: CAISDGNQETQYF; CDR3 DNA: TGTGCCATCAGTGACGGCAACCAAGAGACCCAGTACTTC
D gene: TRBD2; clone size: few; J gene: TRBJ2-1; V gene: TRBV2; CDR3 protein: CASRSRDWAGDEQFF; CDR3 DNA: TGTGCCAGCAGAAGCCGGGACTGGGCGGGGGATGAGCAGTTCTTC
D gene: TRBD2; clone size: many; J gene: TRBJ2-5; V gene: TRBV6-6; CDR3 protein: CASSYSGSSGRAYQETQYF; CDR3 DNA: TGTGCCAGCAGTTACTCCGGGTCTAGCGGGAGGGCATATCAAGAGACCCAGTACTTC
D gene: -; clone size: -; J gene: TRBJ2-4; V gene: TRBV3-1; CDR3 protein: CASSQQNIQYF; CDR3 DNA: TGTGCCAGCAGCCAACAAAACATTCAGTACTTC
D gene: TRBD1; clone size: few; J gene: TRBJ1-6; V gene: TRBV5-4; CDR3 protein: CASSLVQGAESPLHF; CDR3 DNA: TGTGCCAGCAGCTTGGTTCAGGGGGCCGAATCACCCCTCCACTTT
D gene: TRBD1; clone size: many; J gene: TRBJ1-1; V gene: TRBV28; CDR3 protein: CASSFAGGKNTEAFF; CDR3 DNA: TGTGCCAGCAGTTTTGCAGGGGGCAAGAACACTGAAGCTTTCTTT
D gene: TRBD1; clone size: -; J gene: TRBJ1-1; V gene: TRBV12-5; CDR3 protein: CASGIESGQGVSEAFF; CDR3 DNA: TGTGCTAGTGGTATTGAATCCGGACAGGGGGTCTCTGAAGCTTTCTTT
D gene: -; clone size: many; J gene: TRBJ1-1; V gene: TRBV7-9; CDR3 protein: CASSETGYTEAFF; CDR3 DNA: TGTGCCAGCAGCGAAACAGGGTACACTGAAGCTTTCTTT
D gene: -; clone size: many; J gene: TRBJ2-2; V gene: TRBV14; CDR3 protein: CASSQGHNTGELFF; CDR3 DNA: TGTGCCAGCAGCCAAGGTCACAACACCGGGGAGCTGTTTTTT
D gene: -; clone size: few; J gene: TRBJ1-5; V gene: TRBV19; CDR3 protein: CASSRGQPQHF; CDR3 DNA: TGTGCCAGTAGTAGGGGCCAGCCCCAGCATTTT
D gene: TRBD1; clone size: many; J gene: TRBJ2-4; V gene: TRBV5-1; CDR3 protein: CASSRSRGRGNIQYF; CDR3 DNA: TGCGCCAGCAGCAGGAGCAGGGGGCGCGGAAACATTCAGTACTTC
D gene: -; clone size: few; J gene: TRBJ2-5; V gene: TRBV18; CDR3 protein: CASSLSLEETQYF; CDR3 DNA: TGTGCCAGCTCACTGAGTCTGGAAGAGACCCAGTACTTC
D gene: -; clone size: many; J gene: TRBJ1-2; V gene: TRBV3-1; CDR3 protein: CASSQGTAYGYTF; CDR3 DNA: TGTGCCAGCAGCCAAGGGACAGCCTATGGCTACACCTTC
D gene: TRBD1; clone size: -; J gene: TRBJ2-5; V gene: TRBV5-4; CDR3 protein: CASSPTGAPWGETQYF; CDR3 DNA: TGTGCCAGCAGCCCTACAGGGGCCCCATGGGGGGAGACCCAGTACTTC
D gene: TRBD1; clone size: few; J gene: TRBJ2-3; V gene: TRBV18; CDR3 protein: CASSLPTVGTGPDTQYF; CDR3 DNA: TGTGCCAGCTCCCTACCGACGGTAGGGACAGGCCCTGATACGCAGTATTTT
D gene: -; clone size: medium-sized; J gene: TRBJ2-2; V gene: TRBV7-8; CDR3 protein: CASSLTGNTGELFF; CDR3 DNA: TGTGCCAGCAGCTTAACCGGCAACACCGGGGAGCTGTTTTTT